These 18 T cell receptor beta chains originate from one sample sequenced in a study of T cell repertoires in cytomegalovirus infection. TCRdb re-called the reads with MiXCR, one entry per CDR3 protein. The sample lists under 350,000 distinct CDR3 sequences; around 9.5% were seen once. The sequencing sample was made of PBMCs. These receptors originate from a human donor in good health (CMV status not recorded). Some clones in this sample may be carry-over from other donors' samples.

A remark on this clonotype: Mismatch with germline at one junction end may stem from a read error. This rearrangement joins TRBV19 to TRBJ1-1; TRBD1 might be the D (5 bases). Germline assignment: CDR1 LNHDA and CDR2 SQIVND (reference sequence). This CDR3 contains 16 residues. Here the CDR3 reads CASSIEGQGPWGEAFF. The CDR3 nucleotides are TGTGCCAGTAGTATAGAGGGGCAGGGCCCGTGGGGTGAAGCTTTCTTC.

This clonotype was found many times. The chain is built from TRBV5-6 and TRBJ2-7; 12 positions match TRBD1. Losses at the gene ends were 4 bases for V and 6 bases for J; bases not matched to a gene: 5. This CDR3 is built from 14 residues. The V gene's germline CDR1 is SGHDT and CDR2 YYEEEE. CDR3 residues: CASSPGTGGAEQYF. The DNA of the CDR3 is TGTGCCAGCAGCCCCGGGACAGGGGGCGCCGAGCAGTACTTC.

This clonotype showed up just a few times. The CDR3 protein is CASSQVDSVLNEQFF. Here the CDR3 DNA reads TGCGCCAGCAGCCAAGTTGATAGCGTCCTAAATGAGCAGTTCTTC. The J gene is TRBJ2-1, the V gene TRBV4-3, with D maybe TRBD2 (5 bases). CDR3 size: 15 residues. The ends were cut back, 1 base at V and 7 bases at J, with 14 bases in the middle. Looked up from germline, CDR1 is LGHNA and CDR2 is YSLEER.

This clonotype was seen at least ten times. This chain uses TRBV7-2 with TRBJ2-7, with 8 bases that match TRBD2. Looked up from germline, CDR1 is SGHTA and CDR2 is FQGNSA. This CDR3 is 19 amino acids long. V lost 5 bases and J lost 4; bases outside the gene matches: 22. Here the CDR3 DNA reads TGTGCCAGCAGCCCTCAGACCTGGACGAGCGGGGGTGCTAAGTACGAGCAGTACTTC. Its translation: CASSPQTWTSGGAKYEQYF.

This clonotype has just a few counts. The chain combines TRBV12-3 or TRBV12-4 with TRBJ2-3; 8 bases are a match to TRBD2. The CDR3 covers 16 residues. Trimming cost V 5 bases and J 4 bases; bases outside gene matches: 11. The CDR3 here is CASSPTGGRGSDTQYF. The CDR3 bases are TGTGCCAGCAGTCCGACGGGGGGGCGGGGGTCAGATACGCAGTATTTT.

This clonotype was seen ten or more times. The chain combines TRBV12-3 or TRBV12-4 with TRBJ2-3, with TRBD2 identical over 14 bases. V lost 4 bases, J lost 5 bases, and 11 bases stayed unmatched. CDR3 length: 18 residues. CDR3 bases: TGTGCCAGCAGTTCTCCCGGGACTAGCGGGAGTTCAGGAGATACGCAGTATTTT. This codes for CASSSPGTSGSSGDTQYF.

The CDR3 nucleotides are TGTGCCAGCAAGGGGACAGGGCACTACAATGAGCAGTTCTTC. It is translated as CASKGTGHYNEQFF. The rearrangement joins TRBV2 to TRBJ2-1; TRBD1 agrees at 9 bases. CDR3 length equals 14 residues. The V and J ends lost 7 bases and 3 bases, in that order; junction bases with no gene match: 4. CDR1 is SNHLY and CDR2 is FYNNEI in the germline V gene. The whole variable domain, remainder taken from reference TRBV2 and TRBJ2-1, is EPEVTQTPSHQVTQMGQEVILRCVPISNHLYFYWYRQILGQKVEFLVSFYNNEISEKSEIFDDQFSVERPDGSNFTLKIRSTKLEDSAMYFCASKGTGHYNEQFFGPGTRLTVL.

This clonotype was detected ten times or more. The genes are TRBV7-8 and TRBJ1-5; TRBD1 agrees at 9 bases. The germline V gene has CDR1 SGHVS and CDR2 FQNEAQ. This CDR3 is built from 15 residues. Germline trimming cut 4 bases from V and 1 base from J; bases unmatched to any gene: 2. The CDR3 protein is CASSYRGQSNQPQHF. In nucleotides, the CDR3 is TGTGCCAGCAGCTACAGGGGGCAGAGCAATCAGCCCCAGCATTTT.

In this sample, this clonotype turned up many times. This chain uses TRBV7-2 with TRBJ1-3; unclear D gene. The V gene's germline CDR1 is SGHTA and CDR2 FQGNSA. V gave up 1 base and J gave up 3 bases, with 7 bases separating them. This CDR3 spans 14 amino acids. This CDR3 reads CASSLGPLGNTIYF. CDR3 nucleotide sequence: TGTGCCAGCAGCTTAGGGCCTCTTGGAAACACCATATATTTT.

V is TRBV25-1 and J is TRBJ2-1; D possibly corresponds to TRBD1 (6 bases). Per the germline V gene, CDR1 is MGHDK and CDR2 is SYGVNS. The CDR3 totals 14 residues. V gave up 7 bases and J gave up 4 bases, with 14 bases separating them. CDR3 DNA: TGTGCCAGCAAATCAGGGGATACTTACAATGAGCAGTTCTTC. Translated: CASKSGDTYNEQFF.

In its sample, this clonotype was seen many times. This chain links TRBV6-6 with TRBJ1-2, with D unclear. V lost 0 bases to trimming and J lost 4 bases, with 15 bases between them. Germline CDR1 reads MNHNY; CDR2 reads SVGAGI (reference sequence). This CDR3 is 16 amino acids long. The CDR3 bases are TGTGCCAGCAGTTACTCAGAATCCGATCACTCCTATGGCTACACCTTC. Its translation: CASSYSESDHSYGYTF.

CDR3 sequence reads: CSVSGRLLYNEQFF. The CDR3 DNA reads as TGCAGCGTTTCCGGGCGACTCCTTTACAATGAGCAGTTCTTC. The genes are TRBV29-1 and TRBJ2-1; D gene ambiguous. The CDR3 extends over 14 amino acids. V shed 5 bases and J shed 4 bases, with 15 bases lying between them. Germline V gene data show CDR1 as SQVTM and CDR2 as ANQGSEA.

The rearrangement joins TRBV27 to TRBJ2-1; D remains ambiguous. CDR1 and CDR2 (germline): MNHEY, SMNVEV (reference sequence). CDR3 length: 15 residues. Trimming pared 1 base from V and 10 bases from J, leaving 17 bases between. CDR3 coding DNA: TGTGCCAGCAGTTTATGGCTAGGAGACTTCGGAGAGCAGTTCTTC. Translation gives CASSLWLGDFGEQFF.

This clonotype came up many times. The rearrangement joins TRBV20-1 to TRBJ2-1, with D uncertain. Trimming took 3 bases from V and 0 from J, leaving 6 bases between them. The CDR3 totals 13 residues. The germline gives CDR1 DFQATT, CDR2 SNEGSKA (reference sequence). The CDR3 sequence is CSASASSYNEQFF. The CDR3 DNA is TGCAGTGCTAGCGCGAGCTCCTACAATGAGCAGTTCTTC.

This clonotype came up a few times. The J gene is TRBJ1-2, the V gene TRBV10-3, with D uncertain. Germline V gene sequence: CDR1 ENHRY, CDR2 SYGVKD. Between the trimmed V and J ends, which lost 8 bases and 6 bases, there was a span of 13 bases. The CDR3 contains 12 residues. The CDR3 DNA reads TGTGCCATCCCTGACCTGGGTAATGGCTACACCTTC. The encoded protein is CAIPDLGNGYTF.

This clonotype was counted between two and nine times. The chain carries TRBV7-2 and TRBJ2-1; 11 bases are a match to TRBD2. The CDR3 is 13 amino acids. Germline lookup yields CDR1 SGHTA and CDR2 FQGNSA. With V trimmed by 11 bases and J by 8 bases, 8 bases remained unmatched. The CDR3 sequence is CAGGTSGSDEQFF. CDR3 bases: TGTGCCGGGGGAACTAGCGGGAGTGATGAGCAGTTCTTC. Combining the CDR3 with reference TRBV7-2 and TRBJ2-1 gives the whole variable domain GAGVSQSPSNKVTEKGKDVELRCDPISGHTALYWYRQSLGQGLEFLIYFQGNSAPDKSGLPSDRFSAERTGGSVSTLTIQRTQQEDSAVYLCAGGTSGSDEQFFGPGTRLTVL.

This clonotype appeared many times. The chain combines TRBV7-2 with TRBJ2-3; 7 bases fit TRBD2. The germline V gene has CDR1 SGHTA and CDR2 FQGNSA. V trimming: 6 bases; J trimming: 8 bases; junction bases outside the gene matches: 8. The CDR3 covers 13 residues. The CDR3 region has the DNA TGTGCCAGCAGTGGGGGTAGCGGGCGTACGCAGTATTTT. Translation gives CASSGGSGRTQYF.

This clonotype has a count of ten or more. The rearrangement joins TRBV12-3 or TRBV12-4 to TRBJ2-1, with 14 bases fitting TRBD2. The CDR3 extends over 16 amino acids. Losses at the gene ends were 4 bases for V and 7 bases for J; bases not matched to a gene: 6. CDR3 protein: CASSSRLAGGHNEQFF. The CDR3 DNA reads TGTGCCAGCAGTTCCCGACTAGCGGGGGGGCATAATGAGCAGTTCTTC.